This T cell receptor beta chain was retrieved from a study of low-dose radiotherapy and immunotherapy resistance in tumors. Overall study context: Every 2 weeks, cohort 1 got 0.5 Gy, reaching 6.5 Gy to the planning target volume. Per fraction, Cohort 2 was given 1 Gy every two weeks, accumulating a total of 13 Gy over 26 weeks.

Time point noted: after trial treatment. Treatment: LDRT plus nivolumab, ipilimumab, low-dose cyclophosphamide and aspirin (RACIN trial). Administered to the donors were nivolumab, ipilimumab, aspirin, low-dose cyclophosphamide and low-dose radiotherapy. First-strand cDNA used TRAV- and TRBV-specific primers, covering alpha and beta chains. The authors amplified TCRs for about 20 PCR cycles with a constant-region primer and a V-primer adapter. TCRdb called the reads again in MiXCR, with one record for every CDR3 protein. In the table there are under 70,000 distinct CDR3 sequences, about 23% of which are singletons. V lost 0 bases to trimming and J lost 1 base; unmatched junction nucleotides: 1. The CDR3 covers 16 residues. Germline-derived CDR1 and CDR2 are SGHRS and YFSETQ. In this sample, this clonotype turned up many times.

This material consisted of PBMCs, taken after low-dose radiotherapy plus immunotherapy. V and J are TRBV5-1 and TRBJ2-2; the match to TRBD2 covers 9 bases. The receptor was isolated from a male donor with prostate cancer. This chain's CDR3 is CASSLALAGNTGELFF. As DNA, the CDR3 is TGCGCCAGCAGCTTGGCACTAGCGGGGAACACCGGGGAGCTGTTTTTT. The variable domain in full, completed from reference TRBV5-1 and TRBJ2-2, reads KAGVTQTPRYLIKTRGQQVTLSCSPISGHRSVSWYQQTPGQGLQFLFEYFSETQRNKGNFPGRFSGRQFSNSRSEMNVSTLELGDSALYLCASSLALAGNTGELFFGEGSRLTVL.